Listed here are 3 T cell receptor beta chains from one sample, sequenced in a study of identical twins. One entry per CDR3 protein, called by TCRdb with MiXCR from the 5' RACE reads. The sample has hundreds of thousands of distinct CDR3 sequences; 20% to 30% are singletons. These data were also reused for a study on T cells expressing NK-cell markers.

The sample consisted of CD4+ T cells sorted from blood. The source is a woman aged 18-29 years in good health.

The V and J genes are TRBV20-1 and TRBJ2-1; 8 bases fit TRBD2. The V gene's germline CDR1 is DFQATT and CDR2 SNEGSKA (reference sequence). CDR3 length equals 14 residues. V lost 1 base and J lost 9; bases outside the gene matches: 8. The CDR3 here is CSARAGGPSGEQFF. The DNA of the CDR3 is TGCAGTGCTAGAGCGGGAGGGCCCTCCGGTGAGCAGTTCTTC.

The genes are TRBV20-1 and TRBJ2-7; 7 bases match TRBD2. The CDR3 is made up of 14 amino acids. V gave up 1 base and J gave up 2 bases; unmatched junction bases: 5. Germline CDR1 and CDR2: DFQATT and SNEGSKA (reference sequence). The DNA for the CDR3 is TGCAGTGCTAGAGGGGGCGGGAGACCCTACGAGCAGTACTTC. This gives the protein CSARGGGRPYEQYF.

This clonotype was seen a handful of times. The gene calls are TRBV5-5 and TRBJ2-7, with TRBD1 identical over 9 bases. This CDR3 has 15 amino acids. V was pared by 3 bases and J by 3 bases, with 7 bases of the junction left unmatched. Looked up from germline, CDR1 is SGHKS and CDR2 is YYEKEE (reference sequence). CDR3: CASSSWDRAVYEQYF. The DNA for the CDR3 is TGTGCCAGCAGCTCATGGGACAGGGCCGTCTACGAGCAGTACTTC.